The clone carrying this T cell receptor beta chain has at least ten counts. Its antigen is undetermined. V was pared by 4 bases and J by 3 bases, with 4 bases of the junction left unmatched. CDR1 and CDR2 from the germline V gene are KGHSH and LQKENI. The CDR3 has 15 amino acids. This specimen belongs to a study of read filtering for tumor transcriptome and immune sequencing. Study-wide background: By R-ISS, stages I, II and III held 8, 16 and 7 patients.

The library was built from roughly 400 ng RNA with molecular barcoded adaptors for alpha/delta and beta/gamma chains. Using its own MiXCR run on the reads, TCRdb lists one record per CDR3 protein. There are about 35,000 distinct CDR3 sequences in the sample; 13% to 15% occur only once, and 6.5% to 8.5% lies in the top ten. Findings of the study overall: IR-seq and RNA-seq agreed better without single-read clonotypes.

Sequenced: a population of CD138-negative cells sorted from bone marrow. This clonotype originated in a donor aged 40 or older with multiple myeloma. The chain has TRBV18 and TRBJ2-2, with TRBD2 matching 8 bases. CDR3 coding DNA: TGTGCCAGCTCACGCAGCGGGGGTTACACCGGGGAGCTGTTTTTT. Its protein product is CASSRSGGYTGELFF.